The 30 T cell receptor beta chains below come from one sample, sequenced in a study of regulatory T cells in long-lasting Graves disease. Stated time point: persistent/refractory GD, antithyroid drugs over 5 years with positive TRAb. Extracted PBMC RNA gave rise to the TCR library. Arm-PCR with iRepertoire HTBI primers amplified the CDR3 regions for these TCR beta libraries. TCRdb reprocessed the multiplex PCR reads with MiXCR, giving one entry per CDR3 protein. This table has roughly 500,000 distinct CDR3 sequences, around 21% appearing once. Sequenced material: peripheral blood mononuclear cells (PBMCs), taken when the disease was refractory, from a patient treated with antithyroid drugs. These receptors were taken from a female donor with Graves disease.

This clonotype was detected once. The J gene is TRBJ2-1, the V gene TRBV12-3 or TRBV12-4, with D maybe TRBD2 (5 bases). The CDR3 consists of 14 residues. Between the trimmed V and J ends, which lost 3 bases and 6 bases, there was a span of 12 bases. This CDR3 is CASSFQRFGNEQFF. In nucleotides, the CDR3 is TGTGCCAGCAGTTTTCAGCGGTTCGGCAATGAGCAGTTCTTC.

This clonotype has a count of ten or more. V gene TRBV5-4 combines with J gene TRBJ2-7; 9 bases fit TRBD1. V lost 4 bases to trimming and J lost 3 bases; unmatched junction nucleotides: 5. This CDR3 comprises 14 residues. Per the germline V gene, CDR1 is SGHNT and CDR2 is YYREEE (reference sequence). The CDR3 DNA reads as TGTGCCAGCAGCCCGGGGACAGGGAACTACGAGCAGTACTTC. Translating it yields CASSPGTGNYEQYF.

Here the CDR3 reads CASSVGRLAQKLFF. CDR3 nucleotides: TGTGCCAGCAGCGTAGGCAGGTTGGCCCAAAAACTGTTTTTT. The J gene is TRBJ1-4, the V gene TRBV9; D remains ambiguous. This CDR3 contains 14 residues. Germline loops: CDR1 SGDLS, CDR2 YYNGEE. Trimming removed 0 bases from V and 9 bases from J, with 12 bases in between.

This clonotype occurred many times. The rearrangement links TRBV2 to TRBJ1-2, with 8 bases aligning to TRBD1. Trimming removed 2 bases from V and 7 bases from J; junction bases left unmatched: 3. Looked up from germline, CDR1 is SNHLY and CDR2 is FYNNEI. The CDR3 runs to 13 residues. The CDR3: CASSETGGSGYTF. The DNA of the CDR3 is TGTGCCAGCAGTGAAACAGGGGGTAGTGGCTACACCTTC. Full variable domain (rest looked up from reference TRBV2 and TRBJ1-2): EPEVTQTPSHQVTQMGQEVILRCVPISNHLYFYWYRQILGQKVEFLVSFYNNEISEKSEIFDDQFSVERPDGSNFTLKIRSTKLEDSAMYFCASSETGGSGYTFGSGTRLTVV.

The V gene is TRBV3-1, the J gene TRBJ2-7, with a weak D call TRBD2 (5 bases). Germline V CDR1 and CDR2: LGHDT, YNNKEL (reference sequence). The CDR3 is made up of 16 amino acids. With 2 bases removed from V and 2 bases from J, the gap between germline ends came to 16 bases. The CDR3 loop is CASSQTRGRSTYEQYF. The CDR3 DNA follows: TGTGCCAGCAGCCAAACCCGAGGGCGGAGCACCTACGAGCAGTACTTC.

The chain links TRBV19 to TRBJ2-7; TRBD1 matches at 8 bases. V shed 8 bases, J shed 1 base, and the junction held 4 bases outside the gene matches. CDR1 and CDR2 (germline): LNHDA, SQIVND (reference sequence). The CDR3 consists of 13 residues. CDR3 amino acids: CASGQGNSYEQYF. The CDR3 DNA reads TGTGCCAGTGGACAGGGCAATTCCTACGAGCAGTACTTC. The full variable domain, rest sourced from reference TRBV19 and TRBJ2-7, is DGGITQSPKYLFRKEGQNVTLSCEQNLNHDAMYWYRQDPGQGLRLIYYSQIVNDFQKGDIAEGYSVSREKKESFPLTVTSAQKNPTAFYLCASGQGNSYEQYFGPGTRLTVT.

This clonotype has ten or more counts. The J gene is TRBJ2-7, the V gene TRBV28; TRBD1 matches 9 bases. Losses at the gene ends were 1 base for V and 6 bases for J; bases not matched to a gene: 4. There are 14 residues in the CDR3. Germline values: CDR1 MDHEN, CDR2 SYDVKM. CDR3 sequence reads: CASSLSDRGPEQYF. The CDR3 nucleotides are TGTGCCAGCAGTTTATCGGACAGGGGCCCCGAGCAGTACTTC.

There are a few counts of this clonotype. The chain employs TRBV9 and TRBJ1-6; D not resolved. Germline CDR1 is SGDLS and CDR2 is YYNGEE. V lost 7 bases, J lost 5 bases, and 4 bases lay in between. CDR3 length: 11 amino acids. The CDR3 DNA sequence: TGTGCCAGCGGAGATAATTCACCCCTCCACTTT. Translation: CASGDNSPLHF.

The chain uses TRBV20-1 and TRBJ2-1; 8 nucleotides align to TRBD2. The CDR3 loop spans 16 amino acids. V gave up 5 bases and J gave up 4 bases; unmatched junction bases: 13. Looked up from germline, CDR1 is DFQATT and CDR2 is SNEGSKA (reference sequence). CDR3 DNA: TGCAGTGCTGACAGCGGGAGAGGAGGGGTATACAATGAGCAGTTCTTC. Amino acid sequence: CSADSGRGGVYNEQFF.

This clonotype occurred many times. The rearrangement links TRBV30 to TRBJ1-2, with D tentatively TRBD1 (5 bases). CDR1 GTSNPN and CDR2 SVGIG come from the germline V gene (reference sequence). The CDR3 spans 13 residues. V was clipped by 1 base and J by 8 bases, with 14 bases between them. CDR3 coding DNA: TGTGCCTGGAGTGGATGGGCGGGGGACGGCTACACCTTC. This encodes CAWSGWAGDGYTF.

The chain carries TRBV2 and TRBJ2-1; 9 bases fit TRBD2. This CDR3 is built from 15 residues. Trimming took 6 bases from V and 2 from J; bases not matched to a gene: 5. Germline CDR1 is SNHLY and CDR2 is FYNNEI. CDR3 nucleotides: TGTGCCAGCAGGGGGCTAGCGGGGACCTACAATGAGCAGTTCTTC. It is translated as CASRGLAGTYNEQFF.

This clonotype was recorded a few times. The J gene is TRBJ1-2, the V gene TRBV29-1; 7 bases match TRBD1. This CDR3 spans 14 amino acids. The ends lost 6 bases at V and 4 bases at J; junction bases unmatched: 11. Germline CDR1 and CDR2: SQVTM and ANQGSEA. The CDR3 sequence is CSVQGGQSSYGYTF. CDR3 coding DNA: TGCAGCGTCCAGGGGGGACAGTCAAGCTATGGCTACACCTTC.

In its sample, this clonotype was seen a few times. The chain employs TRBV28 and TRBJ2-5, with D possibly being TRBD1 (6 bases). The CDR3 extends over 15 amino acids. V shed 5 bases and J shed 3 bases, with 16 bases lying between them. Germline CDR1 is MDHEN and CDR2 is SYDVKM. The CDR3 DNA follows: TGTGCCAGCAGTCTCACGACAGGCGCAAAAGAGACCCAGTACTTC. Protein product: CASSLTTGAKETQYF.

There are a few counts of this clonotype. The V call is TRBV20-1, the J call TRBJ2-2; D gene ambiguous. Trimming removed 3 bases at V and 6 bases at J, with 8 bases between. CDR3 length: 12 residues. Germline-derived CDR1 and CDR2 are DFQATT and SNEGSKA (reference sequence). The CDR3 DNA sequence: TGCAGTGCTAGTAGGACGTCCGGGGAGCTGTTTTTT. This translates into CSASRTSGELFF.

This clonotype occurred many times. The chain has TRBV28 and TRBJ1-2; 8 bases match TRBD1. CDR3 length: 16 amino acids. After removal of 6 bases from V and 6 bases from J, the junction contained 15 bases not matched to a gene. Germline-derived CDR1 and CDR2 are MDHEN and SYDVKM. DNA of the CDR3: TGTGCCAGCAGCCCAGGGGGCGCCATGGGTGTGGATGGCTACACCTTC. This codes for CASSPGGAMGVDGYTF.

Only a few counts were recorded for this clonotype. J is TRBJ2-7 and V is TRBV4-1; D may be TRBD1 or TRBD2 (6 bases each). This CDR3 is 16 amino acids long. Germline loops: CDR1 MGHRA, CDR2 YSYEKL. Trimming shortened V by 1 base and J by 3 bases, and 16 bases separated the two germline ends. CDR3 sequence: CASSQVPRGGGYEQYF. The CDR3 DNA follows: TGCGCCAGCAGCCAAGTTCCCAGAGGGGGAGGCTACGAGCAGTACTTC.

This clonotype was counted at least ten times. This chain uses TRBV28 with TRBJ2-7; TRBD2 matches 8 bases. The germline CDR1 and CDR2 sequences are MDHEN and SYDVKM. The CDR3 has 15 residues. J lost 6 bases, V lost 0 bases, and 7 bases had no gene match. CDR3 in DNA: TGTGCCAGCAGTTTATGGGGGACTAGACAAGCCGAGCAGTACTTC. Its translation: CASSLWGTRQAEQYF.

This clonotype was counted a few times. The chain links TRBV7-3 to TRBJ2-7; TRBD2 matches at 7 bases. The germline CDR1 and CDR2 sequences are SGHTA and FQGTGA. V dropped 4 bases and J dropped 6; count of bases not matched to a gene: 9. The CDR3 runs 14 residues. DNA of the CDR3: TGTGCCAGCAGCTCGACTGGGCGGGAGCCCGAGCAGTACTTC. It specifies CASSSTGREPEQYF.

This clonotype was seen once. The CDR3 bases are TGTGCCAGCAGCCTACCCGGATACCAAGAGACCCAGTACTTC. It encodes CASSLPGYQETQYF. The rearrangement links TRBV7-9 to TRBJ2-5; no firm D call. V lost 5 bases, J lost 0 bases, and 10 bases lay in between. From germline, CDR1 is SEHNR and CDR2 FQNEAQ (reference sequence). The CDR3 runs to 14 residues.

This clonotype has a count of ten or more. This chain connects TRBV6-1 to TRBJ1-2; possible D gene TRBD1, 6 bases. The CDR3 is 17 residues long. CDR1 is MNHNS and CDR2 is SASEGT in the germline V gene. With 5 bases removed from V and 4 bases from J, the gap between germline ends came to 23 bases. CDR3 region: CASSREHGQPSPYGYTF. The DNA for the CDR3 is TGTGCCAGCAGTCGCGAGCACGGACAGCCCTCCCCCTATGGCTACACCTTC.

Points on this clonotype: The junction shows a germline mismatch at one end, possibly a read error. The V and J genes are TRBV3-1 and TRBJ2-7; D is perhaps TRBD2 (6 bases). The CDR3 is made up of 15 amino acids. CDR1 and CDR2 from the germline V gene are LGHDT and YNNKEL (reference sequence). This CDR3 is CASSQWDFRSYEQYF. CDR3 nucleotide sequence: TGCGCCAGCAGCCAATGGGACTTCCGGTCCTACGAGCAGTACTTC.

The chain has TRBV15 and TRBJ2-7; 8 nucleotides line up with TRBD1. CDR3 length: 16 residues. Germline V gene sequence: CDR1 LNHNV, CDR2 YYDKDF (reference sequence). Losses at the gene ends were 2 bases for V and 2 bases for J; bases not matched to a gene: 8. CDR3 in amino acids: CATSRKTDRGPYEQYF. The CDR3 DNA sequence: TGTGCCACCAGCAGAAAAACCGACAGGGGCCCCTACGAGCAGTACTTC.

Ten or more counts support this clonotype. The chain couples TRBV11-1 to TRBJ2-7; no firm D call. The CDR3 totals 14 residues. The germline V gene has CDR1 SGHAT and CDR2 FQDESV (reference sequence). Trimming pared 1 base from V and 0 bases from J, leaving 7 bases between. The CDR3 coding sequence is TGTGCCAGCAGCTTAGACTCGAACTCCTACGAGCAGTACTTC. It codes for CASSLDSNSYEQYF.

This clonotype was observed a few times. The V call is TRBV28, the J call TRBJ2-2; unclear D gene. The V and J ends lost 3 bases and 5 bases respectively, with 10 bases between them. Germline lookup yields CDR1 MDHEN and CDR2 SYDVKM. The CDR3 runs to 14 residues. The DNA for the CDR3 is TGTGCCAGCAGTTTTTCTGATGGGACCGGGGAGCTGTTTTTT. Amino acid sequence: CASSFSDGTGELFF.

The chain combines TRBV9 with TRBJ1-2, with D unresolved. The ends were cut back, 0 bases at V and 6 bases at J, with 15 bases in the middle. This CDR3 spans 15 amino acids. Germline CDR1 and CDR2: SGDLS and YYNGEE. CDR3 bases: TGTGCCAGCAGCGTAGGGCAGGAGGAATGGCATGGCTACACCTTC. This translates into CASSVGQEEWHGYTF.

This clonotype was picked up many times. This rearrangement joins TRBV19 to TRBJ1-2; 9 nucleotides agree with TRBD1. V was pared by 6 bases and J by 0 bases, with 8 bases of the junction left unmatched. Germline V gives CDR1 LNHDA, CDR2 SQIVND (reference sequence). The CDR3 spans 16 residues. The CDR3 DNA reads TGTGCCAGTAGAACCGGGACAGGGAAAGCTAACTATGGCTACACCTTC. This codes for CASRTGTGKANYGYTF.

Concerning this clonotype: A single base is all that separates this from a far larger clone, so a read error is likely. The chain carries TRBV6-1 and TRBJ2-7; tentatively, D is TRBD2 (6 bases). The V gene lost 5 bases and the J gene lost 3 bases, with 17 bases spanning the gap. The CDR3 has 15 residues. Per the germline V gene, CDR1 is MNHNS and CDR2 is SASEGT. This CDR3 is CASSRRGTPDYEQYF. The CDR3 bases are TGTGCCAGCAGTCGACGCGGGACGCCGGACTACGAGCAGTACTTC.

About this clonotype: At one end, the junction sequence differs from germline, possibly due to a read error. The V and J genes are TRBV5-1 and TRBJ2-4; TRBD2 matches at 11 bases. Germline values: CDR1 SGHRS, CDR2 YFSETQ. The length of the CDR3 is 17 residues. CDR3 region: CASSLFSGRASKNIQYF. DNA for the CDR3: TGTGCCAGCAGCTTGTTTAGCGGGAGGGCCTCCAAAAACATTCAGTACTTC.

CDR3 protein: CASSLAWGEKLFF. CDR3 DNA sequence: TGTGCCAGCAGCTTGGCCTGGGGTGAAAAACTGTTTTTT. The chain uses TRBV7-6 and TRBJ1-4; D is unclear. The CDR3 runs to 13 residues. CDR1 is SGHVS, CDR2 FNYEAQ, per germline. V was cut by 3 bases and J by 7 bases, with 9 bases left in between.

The chain combines TRBV7-9 with TRBJ2-5; D ambiguous. V gave up 5 bases and J gave up 1 base, with 14 bases separating them. From germline, CDR1 is SEHNR and CDR2 FQNEAQ (reference sequence). This CDR3 is built from 15 residues. The CDR3 here is CASSPIVGSQETQYF. For the CDR3, the DNA is TGTGCCAGCAGCCCGATCGTTGGCAGCCAAGAGACCCAGTACTTC. The full variable domain, completed using reference TRBV7-9 and TRBJ2-5, is DTGVSQNPRHKITKRGQNVTFRCDPISEHNRLYWYRQTLGQGPEFLTYFQNEAQLEKSRLLSDRFSAERPKGSFSTLEIQRTEQGDSAMYLCASSPIVGSQETQYFGPGTRLLVL.